This T cell receptor (beta chain) was found in a study of T-cell reconstitution after alpha-beta-depleted transplantation in children. Overall study findings and caveats: Diversity of TCRbeta at day 60 was high in some patients, arising from surviving recipient T cells and thymic progenitors. About two months after transplant, alpha-beta T cells reportedly came from several hundred expanded graft clones.

J gave up 1 base and V 11 bases, and 11 bases lay outside the gene matches. The CDR3 is 15 amino acids. Germline V gene sequence: CDR1 MDHEN, CDR2 SYDVKM. Using unique molecular identifiers, the investigators prepared the TCRbeta library. From the PCR reads, TCRdb called clonotypes with MiXCR, one entry per CDR3 protein. Of a few hundred thousand distinct CDR3 sequences listed, 43% are singletons. Of note for this clonotype: No antigen is known for it.

The chain joins TRBV28 to TRBJ2-5, with 9 bases fitting TRBD1. This clonotype originated in a girl aged 2 to 9 with aplastic anemia, due to receive a stem cell transplant. The material sequenced was PBMCs, taken before TCRalphabeta/CD19-depleted stem cell transplant. CDR3 region: CACEDRGPIQETQYF. The CDR3 bases are TGTGCCTGCGAGGACAGGGGACCGATCCAAGAGACCCAGTACTTC.